Following are 16 T cell receptor beta chains from one sample sequenced in a study of blood T cell repertoires in COVID-19. Only in-frame clones appear in the TCRdb table, and some are missing; sequencing was by immunoSEQ multiplex PCR. The sample includes around 340,000 clones, around 90% seen only once; the top ten take over 3.5%. Sequencing was carried out using peripheral blood. The receptors originated from a woman aged 55 to 70 with COVID-19, enrolled during active disease.

This rearrangement joins TRBV5-5 to TRBJ2-3, with 8 bases matching TRBD2. V lost 0 bases to trimming and J lost 7 bases; unmatched junction nucleotides: 7. The CDR3 runs 15 residues. Germline lookup yields CDR1 SGHKS and CDR2 YYEKEE (reference sequence). The CDR3 nucleotides are TGTGCCAGCAGCTTGGGGGGACTAGTGATGTATACGCAGTATTTT. Translation: CASSLGGLVMYTQYF.

The gene calls are TRBV2 and TRBJ1-1, with a possible D match to TRBD1 (6 bases). V shed 4 bases and J shed 1 base, with 7 bases lying between them. The CDR3 totals 13 residues. The germline gives CDR1 SNHLY, CDR2 FYNNEI. CDR3 in DNA: TGTGCCAGCAGTGGGGGGCCGAACACTGAAGCTTTCTTT. Its protein product is CASSGGPNTEAFF.

This chain uses TRBV15 with TRBJ1-2; D gene uncertain. Germline loops: CDR1 LNHNV, CDR2 YYDKDF (reference sequence). The V end was cut by 0 bases, the J end by 5 bases, with 7 bases between. This CDR3 is built from 13 residues. CDR3 coding DNA: TGTGCCACCAGCAGAGATCAGAGGTATGGCTACACCTTC. This gives the protein CATSRDQRYGYTF.

V and J are TRBV7-8 and TRBJ1-1, with D possibly being TRBD1 (5 bases). CDR3 length: 15 residues. V gave up 2 bases and J gave up 4 bases, with 14 bases separating them. Per the germline V gene, CDR1 is SGHVS and CDR2 is FQNEAQ. The CDR3 reads CASSLSGNLFTEAFF. CDR3 nucleotides: TGTGCCAGCAGCTTATCAGGGAATCTCTTCACTGAAGCTTTCTTT.

This chain joins TRBV12-3 or TRBV12-4 and TRBJ1-1; D is undetermined. The CDR3 totals 13 residues. Trimming cost V 9 bases and J 2 bases, with 13 bases left between them. CDR3 in amino acids: CASGRAGNTEAFF. In nucleotides, the CDR3 is TGTGCCAGTGGAAGGGCGGGCAACACTGAAGCTTTCTTT.

V is TRBV2 and J is TRBJ1-2; TRBD1 matches 7 bases. CDR1 is SNHLY, CDR2 FYNNEI, per germline. Germline trimming cut 6 bases from V and 1 base from J; bases unmatched to any gene: 11. The CDR3 length is 16 residues. The CDR3 loop reads CASRRQTGKVNYGYTF. CDR3 in DNA: TGTGCCAGCAGACGCCAGACAGGGAAGGTTAACTATGGCTACACCTTC.

V gene TRBV9 combines with J gene TRBJ2-5; 7 bases map to TRBD2. The CDR3 length is 15 residues. V shed 0 bases and J 4 bases; nucleotides not matched to a gene: 6. Germline CDR1 SGDLS, CDR2 YYNGEE. The CDR3 loop is CASSVAGTGGETQYF. CDR3 in DNA: TGTGCCAGCAGCGTAGCTGGGACGGGAGGAGAGACCCAGTACTTC.

This chain uses TRBV5-8 with TRBJ2-5, with 8 bases aligning to TRBD2. With V trimmed by 0 bases and J by 5 bases, 9 bases remained unmatched. The germline gives CDR1 SGHTS, CDR2 YDEGEE. The CDR3 contains 16 residues. In DNA, the CDR3 is TGTGCCAGCAGCTTGGCGGCGGGGGGCAAGGGGGAGACCCAGTACTTC. Its protein is CASSLAAGGKGETQYF. Supplemented by reference TRBV5-8 and TRBJ2-5, the full variable domain reads EAGVTQSPTHLIKTRGQQATLRCSPISGHTSVYWYQQALGLGLQFLLWYDEGEERNRGNFPPRFSGRQFPNYSSELNVNALELEDSALYLCASSLAAGGKGETQYFGPGTRLLVL.

CDR3: CASSRSYGADTQYF. CDR3 nucleotide sequence: TGTGCCAGCAGCCGTTCATACGGGGCAGATACGCAGTATTTT. The chain employs TRBV7-2 and TRBJ2-3, with D possibly TRBD2 on 5 matching bases. CDR1 SGHTA and CDR2 FQGNSA come from the germline V gene. The CDR3 has 14 residues. V was cut by 5 bases and J by 4 bases, with 13 bases left in between.

The genes are TRBV6-5 and TRBJ1-3, with D possibly TRBD1 on 5 matching bases. This CDR3 region has 14 residues. Trimming left V 7 bases short and J 0 bases short, with 10 bases between. CDR1 and CDR2 from the germline V gene are MNHEY and SVGAGI. The CDR3 spells CASTGTFSGNTIYF. The CDR3, as DNA: TGTGCCAGCACTGGGACTTTCTCTGGAAACACCATATATTTT.

The chain uses TRBV28 and TRBJ1-4; the D is unclear. The V end lost 3 bases, the J end lost 0 bases, and 11 bases lay between the germline ends. This CDR3 region has 16 residues. Germline V CDR1 and CDR2: MDHEN, SYDVKM. In nucleotides, the CDR3 is TGTGCCAGCAGTTTGAGCGAGAAAGCAACTAATGAAAAACTGTTTTTT. It codes for CASSLSEKATNEKLFF.

The V and J genes are TRBV7-9 and TRBJ1-2; D gene ambiguous. Trimming pared 3 bases from V and 4 bases from J, leaving 18 bases between. The CDR3 totals 16 residues. Germline V CDR1 and CDR2: SEHNR, FQNEAQ (reference sequence). CDR3 in DNA: TGTGCCAGCAGCTTGGATGGTTTTGCAGGCGCCTATGGCTACACCTTC. Its protein product is CASSLDGFAGAYGYTF.

This chain uses TRBV5-1 with TRBJ2-5; 10 bases fit TRBD2. Germline lookup yields CDR1 SGHRS and CDR2 YFSETQ. J was trimmed by 5 bases and V by 0 bases; bases with no gene match: 13. The CDR3 has 18 amino acids. CDR3 nucleotide sequence: TGCGCCAGCAGCTTGGTCCAGCGGGGGGGCCAACTGTGGGAGACCCAGTACTTC. This translates into CASSLVQRGGQLWETQYF. Drawing the rest from reference TRBV5-1 and TRBJ2-5, the complete variable domain is KAGVTQTPRYLIKTRGQQVTLSCSPISGHRSVSWYQQTPGQGLQFLFEYFSETQRNKGNFPGRFSGRQFSNSRSEMNVSTLELGDSALYLCASSLVQRGGQLWETQYFGPGTRLLVL.

This chain joins TRBV7-9 and TRBJ1-2; possibly TRBD1 for D (5 bases). CDR3 length: 17 residues. V was pared by 5 bases and J by 4 bases, with 23 bases between. The V gene's germline CDR1 is SEHNR and CDR2 FQNEAQ (reference sequence). This chain's CDR3 is CASSPGGSQGSSYGYTF. The CDR3 DNA sequence: TGTGCCAGCAGCCCAGGTGGTAGTCAGGGCTCCAGCTATGGCTACACCTTC. The full variable domain, rest sourced from reference TRBV7-9 and TRBJ1-2, is DTGVSQNPRHKITKRGQNVTFRCDPISEHNRLYWYRQTLGQGPEFLTYFQNEAQLEKSRLLSDRFSAERPKGSFSTLEIQRTEQGDSAMYLCASSPGGSQGSSYGYTFGSGTRLTVV.

The chain carries TRBV5-1 and TRBJ1-6; 7 positions match TRBD1. From germline, CDR1 is SGHRS and CDR2 YFSETQ. Trimming took 4 bases from V and 6 from J; bases not matched to a gene: 7. CDR3 length: 15 residues. The CDR3 protein is CASSTTGQLNSPLHF. CDR3 DNA: TGCGCCAGCAGCACCACGGGACAGCTTAATTCACCCCTCCACTTT.

This sequence joins TRBV4-2 and TRBJ2-2; 16 bases are shared with TRBD2. The CDR3 totals 17 residues. V dropped 4 bases and J dropped 5; count of bases not matched to a gene: 4. Germline V gene sequence: CDR1 LGHNA, CDR2 YNFKEQ. The CDR3 bases are TGTGCCAGCAGCCCCGGGACTAGCGGGGGGGGTACCGGGGAGCTGTTTTTT. It yields the protein CASSPGTSGGGTGELFF.